One and the same sample provided the 24 T cell receptor beta chains below, sequenced in a study of T cell changes during pregnancy in multiple sclerosis. Generated by immunoSEQ multiplex PCR, the TCRdb table keeps only in-frame clones and is missing some. The data contain some 80,000 clones, around 89% of them singletons. The starting material was peripheral blood, obtained in the first trimester of pregnancy. These receptors originate from a female donor in good health, enrolled as a control in a pregnancy study.

The J gene is TRBJ1-2, the V gene TRBV7-9, with 8 bases that match TRBD1. The CDR3 loop spans 13 amino acids. In germline, CDR1 is SEHNR, CDR2 FQNEAQ (reference sequence). V dropped 5 bases and J dropped 5; count of bases not matched to a gene: 4. The CDR3 sequence: CASSQGQGYGYTF. The CDR3 bases are TGTGCCAGCAGCCAAGGACAGGGTTATGGCTACACCTTC.

The chain employs TRBV7-2 and TRBJ1-1; D remains unclear. V was shortened by 7 bases and J by 4 bases, with 16 bases between the two germline ends. The CDR3 runs to 14 residues. The germline V gene has CDR1 SGHTA and CDR2 FQGNSA. CDR3 DNA: TGTGCCAGCACCTTCGAGGGTCAAGGCACTGAAGCTTTCTTT. This sequence encodes CASTFEGQGTEAFF.

This clone has only a few counts. The chain has TRBV6-5 and TRBJ1-1; D gene uncertain. The germline V gene encodes CDR1 MNHEY and CDR2 SVGAGI. With 6 bases removed from V and 0 bases from J, the gap between germline ends came to 11 bases. This CDR3 is built from 14 residues. The CDR3 nucleotides are TGTGCCAGCAGAGGAGGGTCGATGAACACTGAAGCTTTCTTT. Its protein product is CASRGGSMNTEAFF.

The table lists this clone with a few counts. The V call is TRBV7-9, the J call TRBJ1-1; D perhaps matches TRBD1 (5 bases). CDR3 length: 12 amino acids. Germline CDR1 reads SEHNR; CDR2 reads FQNEAQ (reference sequence). Trimming pared 5 bases from V and 10 bases from J, leaving 14 bases between. The CDR3 protein is CASSLGDSGAFF. In DNA form, the CDR3 reads TGTGCCAGCAGCCTAGGGGACTCCGGAGCTTTCTTT.

The V gene is TRBV4-1, the J gene TRBJ1-1; 7 nucleotides match TRBD1. Trimming cost V 1 base and J 0 bases; bases outside gene matches: 8. Germline V CDR1 and CDR2: MGHRA, YSYEKL. The CDR3 has 17 amino acids. The CDR3 here is CASSQGGTENMNTEAFF. CDR3 sequence (DNA): TGCGCCAGCAGCCAAGGGGGGACAGAAAACATGAACACTGAAGCTTTCTTT.

V gene TRBV29-1 combines with J gene TRBJ2-7, with 7 bases fitting TRBD2. This CDR3 has 13 residues. Germline CDR1 reads SQVTM; CDR2 reads ANQGSEA. J gave up 4 bases and V 3 bases, and 6 bases lay outside the gene matches. CDR3 amino acids: CSVEGGSPYEQYF. The CDR3 DNA follows: TGCAGCGTTGAGGGCGGGAGCCCATACGAGCAGTACTTC.

The chain couples TRBV5-1 to TRBJ2-3; maybe TRBD1 (6 bases). The V gene lost 2 bases and the J gene lost 0 bases, with 10 bases spanning the gap. The CDR3 contains 15 residues. The germline V gene encodes CDR1 SGHRS and CDR2 YFSETQ. The CDR3 sequence is CASSLQQGSTDTQYF. The CDR3 nucleotides read TGCGCCAGCAGCTTACAACAGGGAAGCACAGATACGCAGTATTTT.

This clone turned up a few times. This chain links TRBV30 with TRBJ1-4; no clear D. The germline V gene has CDR1 GTSNPN and CDR2 SVGIG (reference sequence). The CDR3 is made up of 14 amino acids. V shed 3 bases and J shed 3 bases, with 11 bases lying between them. The DNA for the CDR3 is TGTGCCTGGAGCCCGATGAGGGCTAATGAAAAACTGTTTTTT. As protein: CAWSPMRANEKLFF. The full variable domain, its missing parts supplied by reference TRBV30 and TRBJ1-4, is SQTIHQWPATLVQPVGSPLSLECTVEGTSNPNLYWYRQAAGRGLQLLFYSVGIGQISSEVPQNLSASRPQDRQFILSSKKLLLSDSGFYLCAWSPMRANEKLFFGSGTQLSVL.

The chain uses TRBV7-2 and TRBJ2-4, with D perhaps TRBD2 (6 bases). Trimming removed 4 bases at V and 6 bases at J, with 16 bases between. The CDR3 is 15 residues long. Per germline, CDR1 SGHTA and CDR2 FQGNSA. The CDR3, as DNA: TGTGCCAGCAGCTCTATTGGGGGGTCTGGAAACATTCAGTACTTC. Protein product: CASSSIGGSGNIQYF.

This chain joins TRBV29-1 and TRBJ1-1; 7 bases are a match to TRBD1. Looked up from germline, CDR1 is SQVTM and CDR2 is ANQGSEA. The junction had 4 bases not matched to a gene; V was cut back by 2 bases and J by 1 base. CDR3 size: 14 residues. CDR3 in DNA: TGCAGCGTTGAAAAGGGACAGACGAACACTGAAGCTTTCTTT. Translation gives CSVEKGQTNTEAFF.

This clone was seen only a few times. The chain couples TRBV27 to TRBJ2-2; D ambiguous. The CDR3 contains 16 residues. From germline, CDR1 is MNHEY and CDR2 SMNVEV (reference sequence). Trimming stripped 7 bases from V and 0 bases from J, with 15 bases between. In DNA form, the CDR3 reads TGTGCCAGCACTTATAGTGGCGGAGCGAACACCGGGGAGCTGTTTTTT. This gives the protein CASTYSGGANTGELFF.

The V gene is TRBV6-5, the J gene TRBJ2-7; no reliable D call. The CDR3 consists of 13 residues. CDR1 is MNHEY, CDR2 SVGAGI, per germline. The V gene lost 2 bases and the J gene lost 6 bases, with 11 bases spanning the gap. CDR3 bases: TGTGCCAGCAGTTACGGCCCCACCCGCGAGCAGTACTTC. Its translation: CASSYGPTREQYF.

This clone was detected only a few times. J is TRBJ2-7 and V is TRBV5-1; TRBD1 matches at 8 bases. CDR1 is SGHRS and CDR2 is YFSETQ in the germline V gene. The length of the CDR3 is 14 residues. With V trimmed by 0 bases and J by 7 bases, 6 bases remained unmatched. CDR3 in amino acids: CASSLADRVIEQYF. CDR3 sequence (DNA): TGCGCCAGCAGCTTGGCGGACAGGGTAATAGAGCAGTACTTC.

The genes are TRBV5-5 and TRBJ2-7; 9 bases align to TRBD1. The J segment lost 3 bases and the V segment lost 0 bases, leaving 4 bases of the junction unmatched. The germline CDR1 and CDR2 sequences are SGHKS and YYEKEE (reference sequence). This CDR3 has 15 residues. The CDR3 region is CASSLATGGVYEQYF. CDR3 nucleotides: TGTGCCAGCAGCTTGGCCACAGGGGGCGTCTACGAGCAGTACTTC.

This chain connects TRBV5-1 to TRBJ2-2; 7 bases map to TRBD2. Unmatched junction bases numbered 7, after V lost 6 bases and J lost 2 bases. The CDR3 is made up of 15 amino acids. Germline CDR1 and CDR2: SGHRS and YFSETQ. The CDR3 DNA follows: TGCGCCAGCAACCGGGCTAGCGGAAACACCGGGGAGCTGTTTTTT. The encoded protein is CASNRASGNTGELFF.

V and J are TRBV6-4 and TRBJ1-1; 7 nucleotides line up with TRBD1. The length of the CDR3 is 20 residues. The junction had 27 bases not matched to a gene; V was cut back by 2 bases and J by 9 bases. CDR1 and CDR2 from the germline V gene are MRHNA and SNTAGT. In DNA, the CDR3 is TGTGCCAGCAGTGACCTCCCCTTACAGGGGACCATATACCCATATGATAAAGCTTTCTTT. Translated: CASSDLPLQGTIYPYDKAFF.

V and J are TRBV14 and TRBJ2-5; D unresolved. The CDR3 is 12 amino acids. Germline V CDR1 and CDR2: SGHDN, FVKESK. The V gene lost 6 bases and the J gene lost 5 bases, with 10 bases spanning the gap. CDR3 residues: CASRRYGETQYF. Written as DNA, the CDR3 is TGTGCCAGCAGGCGATACGGGGAGACCCAGTACTTC.

Of note for this clone: One end of the junction is discordant with germline, which a read error may explain. The chain carries TRBV14 and TRBJ2-7; 7 nucleotides line up with TRBD1. From germline, CDR1 is SGHDN and CDR2 FVKESK. This CDR3 has 16 amino acids. CDR3 coding DNA: TGTGCCAGCAGTCAAGAGGGGACAGTCCTGACCTACGAGCAGTACTTC. It translates to CASSQEGTVLTYEQYF.

The chain joins TRBV7-8 to TRBJ1-2, with TRBD1 matching 9 bases. The germline V gene has CDR1 SGHVS and CDR2 FQNEAQ. The CDR3 consists of 15 residues. V gave up 0 bases and J gave up 5 bases; unmatched junction bases: 4. The DNA of the CDR3 is TGTGCCAGCAGCTTAGCGCCGGGACAGGGTTATGGCTACACCTTC. Translated, it gives CASSLAPGQGYGYTF. Combining the CDR3 with reference TRBV7-8 and TRBJ1-2 gives the whole variable domain GAGVSQSPRYKVAKRGQDVALRCDPISGHVSLFWYQQALGQGPEFLTYFQNEAQLDKSGLPSDRFFAERPEGSVSTLKIQRTQQEDSAVYLCASSLAPGQGYGYTFGSGTRLTVV.

CDR3 DNA sequence: TGCGCCAGCAGCCGCGTAGCGGGGGGGCGTACAGATACGCAGTATTTT. Protein: CASSRVAGGRTDTQYF. The chain uses TRBV4-1 and TRBJ2-3, with TRBD2 matching 11 bases. In germline, CDR1 is MGHRA, CDR2 YSYEKL. This CDR3 has 16 residues. Trimming removed 4 bases from V and 3 bases from J; junction bases left unmatched: 6.

This rearrangement joins TRBV6-5 to TRBJ2-3; the D gene is possibly TRBD1 (5 bases). Looked up from germline, CDR1 is MNHEY and CDR2 is SVGAGI. The V and J ends lost 6 bases and 7 bases respectively, with 11 bases between them. The CDR3 has 12 residues. For the CDR3, the DNA is TGTGCCAGCAGCCCTTGGGGCAATACGCAGTATTTT. This sequence encodes CASSPWGNTQYF.

This clone was picked up one time. The chain combines TRBV6-5 with TRBJ2-3; 7 bases are a match to TRBD2. In germline, CDR1 is MNHEY, CDR2 SVGAGI. CDR3 length equals 12 residues. V lost 2 bases and J lost 9; bases outside the gene matches: 2. The CDR3 spells CASSYGRETQYF. Here the CDR3 DNA reads TGTGCCAGCAGTTACGGGAGGGAAACGCAGTATTTT.

The V and J genes are TRBV11-2 and TRBJ1-1, with D unclear. Trimming took 0 bases from V and 8 from J, leaving 13 bases between them. Germline V CDR1 and CDR2: SGHAT, FQNNGV. The CDR3 is 14 residues long. The CDR3: CASSLDLRRVEAFF. The CDR3 coding sequence is TGTGCCAGCAGCTTAGATTTGAGGAGGGTAGAAGCTTTCTTT.

This chain connects TRBV7-2 to TRBJ1-5; the match to TRBD1 covers 9 bases. There are 15 residues in the CDR3. Germline CDR1 reads SGHTA; CDR2 reads FQGNSA. After removal of 6 bases from V and 1 base from J, the junction contained 4 bases not matched to a gene. This CDR3 is CASRGQGGSNQPQHF. Written as DNA, the CDR3 is TGTGCCAGCAGGGGACAGGGAGGAAGCAATCAGCCCCAGCATTTT. Full variable domain (remainder filled in from reference TRBV7-2 and TRBJ1-5): GAGVSQSPSNKVTEKGKDVELRCDPISGHTALYWYRQSLGQGLEFLIYFQGNSAPDKSGLPSDRFSAERTGGSVSTLTIQRTQQEDSAVYLCASRGQGGSNQPQHFGDGTRLSIL.